This passage covers 4 T cell receptor beta chains from one sample sequenced in a study of blood T cell repertoires in COVID-19. Method: immunoSEQ multiplex PCR; TCRdb's copy keeps in-frame clones and lacks some. The top ten hold 1.4% of the sample, which has about 430,000 clones, about 88% seen once. The specimen was PBMCs or T cells enriched from blood (not recorded which). These receptors originate from a woman between 18 and 29 years old who had been exposed to COVID-19.

Worth noting for this clone: The conserved phenylalanine or tryptophan normally closing the CDR3 is absent here, so this likely arose from a read error. Because the CDR3's place on the DNA is in doubt, the DNA is left out and the CDR3 is given as listed by TCRdb. The chain has TRBV4-1 and TRBJ1-6; TRBD1 is the table's D call and was not checked against the DNA. The CDR3 spans 16 amino acids, including both terminal residues. The germline V gene has CDR1 MGHRA and CDR2 YSYEKL. CDR3 amino acids: CASSQDCIGAGGPYRI.

The J gene is TRBJ2-7, the V gene TRBV2; TRBD1 agrees at 8 bases. The germline V gene encodes CDR1 SNHLY and CDR2 FYNNEI. The CDR3 runs 13 residues. With V trimmed by 7 bases and J by 5 bases, 7 bases remained unmatched. The CDR3 coding sequence is TGTGCCAGCATCAGACAGGGGTCAGACGAGCAGTACTTC. Protein: CASIRQGSDEQYF.

The rearrangement uses TRBV28 and TRBJ2-7; TRBD2 matches at 10 bases. Germline assignment: CDR1 MDHEN and CDR2 SYDVKM. The CDR3 runs 13 residues. V dropped 6 bases and J dropped 6; count of bases not matched to a gene: 5. CDR3 DNA: TGTGCCAGCAGATGGACTAGCGGTGGCGAGCAGTACTTC. This gives the protein CASRWTSGGEQYF.

V and J are TRBV9 and TRBJ1-1; 8 bases map to TRBD1. In germline, CDR1 is SGDLS, CDR2 YYNGEE. The length of the CDR3 is 17 residues. J was trimmed by 1 base and V by 4 bases; bases with no gene match: 12. CDR3 loop: CASSILGQGGKNTEAFF. CDR3 DNA sequence: TGTGCCAGCAGCATCCTCGGACAGGGTGGGAAGAACACTGAAGCTTTCTTT.